The 10 T cell receptor beta chains presented below share a single source sample, sequenced in a study of cytomegalovirus exposure and HLA in healthy donors (dated by TCRdb to about 2017). The library was prepared using the immunoSEQ multiplex PCR assay. For the multiplex PCR, a mixture combining 60 forward primers for TCR Vbeta segments and 13 reverse primers for TCR Jbeta segments was used. TCRdb obtained this table from immuneACCESS and retained in-frame rearrangements with V and J assigned. These tables miss some clones; where compared with another copy, unresolved V genes account for less than half of the shortfall, and the remainder is unexplained. The sample table holds 100,000 to 150,000 clones, of which approximately 90% were seen once. The ten largest clones take up 5.2% of the sample. The sequencing sample was made of PBMCs. The receptors come from a woman aged 25 to 39 in good health and CMV-seronegative.

This clone came up once. The chain recombines TRBV18 with TRBJ2-1; TRBD2 aligns across 10 bases. Trimming removed 1 base from V and 6 bases from J; junction bases left unmatched: 6. The germline gives CDR1 KGHSH, CDR2 LQKENI. The CDR3 has 16 amino acids. The CDR3 reads CASSPLGLAGVNEQFF. The CDR3 DNA reads as TGTGCCAGCTCACCACTAGGGCTAGCGGGAGTCAATGAGCAGTTCTTC.

This rearrangement joins TRBV7-3 to TRBJ1-1; 9 bases are shared with TRBD1. The CDR3 spans 14 residues. V dropped 6 bases and J dropped 8; count of bases not matched to a gene: 10. The germline gives CDR1 SGHTA, CDR2 FQGTGA. The CDR3 here is CASSSTGGSGEAFF. CDR3 bases: TGTGCCAGCAGTTCTACAGGGGGCTCGGGCGAAGCTTTCTTT.

The chain joins TRBV6-1 to TRBJ1-3; D perhaps matches TRBD1 (6 bases). Germline V gene data show CDR1 as MNHNS and CDR2 as SASEGT. The length of the CDR3 is 15 residues. Trimming pared 4 bases from V and 1 base from J, leaving 11 bases between. The CDR3 here is CASSGTGTSGNTIYF. The CDR3 DNA is TGTGCCAGCAGTGGAACCGGGACATCTGGAAACACCATATATTTT.

The chain recombines TRBV7-9 with TRBJ1-3; D remains ambiguous. Per germline, CDR1 SEHNR and CDR2 FQNEAQ (reference sequence). The germline V and J ends were trimmed by 5 bases and 4 bases, with 12 bases remaining between them. This CDR3 has 14 residues. The CDR3 loop reads CASSRPGWGNTIYF. CDR3 DNA: TGTGCCAGCAGCCGGCCCGGGTGGGGAAACACCATATATTTT.

The genes are TRBV7-8 and TRBJ2-2; TRBD2 is a possible D gene (5 bases). This CDR3 contains 16 residues. Trimming shortened V by 5 bases and J by 0 bases, and 13 bases separated the two germline ends. Per the germline V gene, CDR1 is SGHVS and CDR2 is FQNEAQ. The CDR3 spells CASSRRLFANTGELFF. The CDR3 region has the DNA TGTGCCAGCAGCCGCAGACTATTCGCGAACACCGGGGAGCTGTTTTTT. The full variable domain, in which reference TRBV7-8 and TRBJ2-2 provide the parts outside the CDR3, is GAGVSQSPRYKVAKRGQDVALRCDPISGHVSLFWYQQALGQGPEFLTYFQNEAQLDKSGLPSDRFFAERPEGSVSTLKIQRTQQEDSAVYLCASSRRLFANTGELFFGEGSRLTVL.

The gene calls are TRBV9 and TRBJ2-5; D unclear. The CDR3 covers 14 residues. CDR1 and CDR2 from the germline V gene are SGDLS and YYNGEE. V dropped 4 bases and J dropped 3 bases, with 13 bases sitting between them. As DNA, the CDR3 is TGTGCCAGCAGCCGGTGGTACGGTGAAGAGACCCAGTACTTC. This encodes CASSRWYGEETQYF.

The chain uses TRBV6-5 and TRBJ2-1, with 7 bases lining up with TRBD1. The V gene's germline CDR1 is MNHEY and CDR2 SVGAGI. The CDR3 is 15 residues long. The V segment lost 4 bases and the J segment 2 bases; nucleotides outside the gene matches: 5. Here the CDR3 reads CASSSTGTAYNEQFF. The CDR3 nucleotides read TGTGCCAGCAGTTCAACCGGGACAGCCTACAATGAGCAGTTCTTC.

The chain recombines TRBV2 with TRBJ2-1; D is ambiguous. V dropped 5 bases and J dropped 4 bases, with 15 bases sitting between them. The CDR3 extends over 15 amino acids. CDR1 and CDR2 from the germline V gene are SNHLY and FYNNEI. The CDR3 is CASSPTGGKYNEQFF. CDR3 DNA: TGTGCCAGCAGTCCCACCGGCGGAAAGTACAATGAGCAGTTCTTC.

The J gene is TRBJ1-1, the V gene TRBV6-5, with TRBD1 identical over 9 bases. Trimming cost V 6 bases and J 0 bases; bases outside gene matches: 2. Germline V CDR1 and CDR2: MNHEY, SVGAGI. This CDR3 region has 14 residues. CDR3 loop: CASSRDRVNTEAFF. The CDR3 nucleotides are TGTGCCAGCAGCCGGGACAGGGTGAACACTGAAGCTTTCTTT.

The chain couples TRBV10-3 to TRBJ1-6; 10 nucleotides agree with TRBD1. The germline gives CDR1 ENHRY, CDR2 SYGVKD. Losses at the gene ends were 10 bases for V and 7 bases for J; bases not matched to a gene: 4. The CDR3 runs 13 residues. CDR3 region: CATRQGANSPLHF. The CDR3 coding sequence is TGTGCCACCCGACAGGGGGCGAATTCACCCCTCCACTTT.